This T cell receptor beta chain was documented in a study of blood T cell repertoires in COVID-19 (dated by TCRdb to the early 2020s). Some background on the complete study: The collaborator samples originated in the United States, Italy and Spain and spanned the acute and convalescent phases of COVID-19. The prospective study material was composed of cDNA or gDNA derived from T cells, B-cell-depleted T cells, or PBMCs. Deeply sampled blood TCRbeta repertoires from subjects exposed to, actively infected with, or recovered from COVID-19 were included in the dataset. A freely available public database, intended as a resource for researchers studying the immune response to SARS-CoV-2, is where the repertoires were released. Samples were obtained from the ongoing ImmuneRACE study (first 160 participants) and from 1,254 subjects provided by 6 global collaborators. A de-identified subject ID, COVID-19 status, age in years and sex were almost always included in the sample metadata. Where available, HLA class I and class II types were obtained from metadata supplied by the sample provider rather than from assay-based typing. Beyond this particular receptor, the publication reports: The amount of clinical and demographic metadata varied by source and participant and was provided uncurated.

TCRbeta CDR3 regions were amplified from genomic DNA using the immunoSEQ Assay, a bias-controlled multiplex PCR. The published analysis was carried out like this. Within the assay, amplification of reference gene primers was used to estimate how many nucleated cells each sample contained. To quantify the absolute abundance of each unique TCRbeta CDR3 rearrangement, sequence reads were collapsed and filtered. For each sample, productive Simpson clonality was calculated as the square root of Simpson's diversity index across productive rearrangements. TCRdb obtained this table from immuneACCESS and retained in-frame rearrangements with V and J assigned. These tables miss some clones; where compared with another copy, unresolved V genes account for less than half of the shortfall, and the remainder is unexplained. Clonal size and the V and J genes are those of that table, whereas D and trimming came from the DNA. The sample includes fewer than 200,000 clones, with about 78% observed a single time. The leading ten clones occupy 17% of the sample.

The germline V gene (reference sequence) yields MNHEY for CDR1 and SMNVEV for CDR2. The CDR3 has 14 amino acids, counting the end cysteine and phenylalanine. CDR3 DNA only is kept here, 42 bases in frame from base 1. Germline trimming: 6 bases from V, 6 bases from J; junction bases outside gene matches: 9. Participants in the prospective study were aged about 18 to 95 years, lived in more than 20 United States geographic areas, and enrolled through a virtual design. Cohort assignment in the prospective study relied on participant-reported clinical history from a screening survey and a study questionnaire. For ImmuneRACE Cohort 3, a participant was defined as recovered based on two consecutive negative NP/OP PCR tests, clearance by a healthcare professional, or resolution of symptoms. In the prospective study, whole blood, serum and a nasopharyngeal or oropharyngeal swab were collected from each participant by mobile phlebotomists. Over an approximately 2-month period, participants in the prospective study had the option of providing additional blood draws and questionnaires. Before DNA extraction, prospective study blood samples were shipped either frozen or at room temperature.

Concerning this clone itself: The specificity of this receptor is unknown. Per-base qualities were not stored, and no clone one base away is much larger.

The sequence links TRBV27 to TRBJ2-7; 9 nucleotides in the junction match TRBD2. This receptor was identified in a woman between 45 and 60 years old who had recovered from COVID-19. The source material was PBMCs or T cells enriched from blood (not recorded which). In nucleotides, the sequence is TGTGCCAGCAGCAAAGCGGGAGGAGATCGCGAGCAGTACTTC. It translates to CASSKAGGDREQYF.